This T cell receptor beta chain is drawn from a study of blood T cells in healthy people across ages. They isolated at least 7 million PBMCs from each sample. There were at least 6 micrograms of total RNA extracted from every sample. The second PCR ran about 6 to 11 cycles with a sample-barcoded 5' primer and J-beta primers. TCRdb passed the 5' RACE reads through MiXCR, listing each CDR3 protein once. The data hold 1.8 million or so distinct CDR3 sequences, with 30% to 40% observed a single time. In this sample, this clonotype turned up a few times. The source is a human donor in good health. Material: blood.

CDR3 sequence reads: CSASDRGETQYF. CDR3 nucleotides: TGCAGTGCTAGTGACAGGGGAGAGACCCAGTACTTC. V is TRBV20-1 and J is TRBJ2-5; 8 bases fit TRBD1. J lost 4 bases, V lost 3 bases, and 1 base had no gene match. The CDR3 has 12 amino acids. Germline lookup yields CDR1 DFQATT and CDR2 SNEGSKA (reference sequence).